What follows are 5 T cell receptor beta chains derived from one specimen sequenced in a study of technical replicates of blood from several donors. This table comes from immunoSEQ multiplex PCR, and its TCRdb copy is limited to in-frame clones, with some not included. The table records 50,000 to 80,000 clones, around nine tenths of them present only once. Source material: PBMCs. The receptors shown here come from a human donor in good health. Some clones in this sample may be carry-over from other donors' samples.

This CDR3 is CASSNIIGGTYEQYF. DNA of the CDR3: TGTGCCAGCAGCAATATCATAGGGGGAACCTACGAGCAGTACTTC. This chain links TRBV5-6 with TRBJ2-7; weak D call: TRBD1 (6 bases). The CDR3 has 15 residues. Trimming left V 4 bases short and J 2 bases short, with 16 bases between. Germline assignment: CDR1 SGHDT and CDR2 YYEEEE.

The CDR3 nucleotides are TGTGCCATCAGTCCCAGCGGGGTAGGTGAGACCCAGTACTTC. Encoded protein: CAISPSGVGETQYF. The chain carries TRBV10-3 and TRBJ2-5, with TRBD2 matching 7 bases. The CDR3 has 14 amino acids. J gave up 5 bases and V 5 bases, and 8 bases lay outside the gene matches. Germline-derived CDR1 and CDR2 are ENHRY and SYGVKD.

This chain's CDR3 is CASSLGLVAQETQYF. CDR3 nucleotide sequence: TGTGCCAGCAGCTTAGGTCTTGTAGCACAAGAGACCCAGTACTTC. The rearrangement uses TRBV7-3 and TRBJ2-5; the D is unclear. CDR1 and CDR2 (germline): SGHTA, FQGTGA. The V end was cut by 2 bases, the J end by 2 bases, with 12 bases between. This CDR3 has 15 residues.

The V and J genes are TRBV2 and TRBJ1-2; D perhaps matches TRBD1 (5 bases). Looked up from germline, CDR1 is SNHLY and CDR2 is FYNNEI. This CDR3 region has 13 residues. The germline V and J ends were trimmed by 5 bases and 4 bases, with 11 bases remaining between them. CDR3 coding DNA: TGTGCCAGCAGTTCGGACGGGGGCTATGGCTACACCTTC. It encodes CASSSDGGYGYTF.

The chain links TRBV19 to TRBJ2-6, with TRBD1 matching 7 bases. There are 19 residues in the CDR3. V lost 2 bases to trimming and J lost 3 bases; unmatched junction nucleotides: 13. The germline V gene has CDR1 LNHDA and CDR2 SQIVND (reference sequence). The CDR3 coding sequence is TGTGCCAGTAGTATAAGGAGACAGGGTGGTTCTGGTGGGGCCAACGTCCTGACTTTC. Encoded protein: CASSIRRQGGSGGANVLTF.